One and the same sample provided the 9 T cell receptor beta chains below, sequenced in a study of Graves' ophthalmopathy and Graves' hyperthyroidism (dated 2018 in TCRdb). The run used an Illumina HiSeq 2000. TCR beta CDR3 regions were amplified from RNA transcripts for repertoire sequencing. HTBI primers and the Qiagen OneStep RT-PCR kit were used in a first-round RT-PCR, which was followed by a second-round multiplex PCR, size selection and purification. TCRdb trimmed the raw reads at Q25, called clones with MiXCR and kept productive beta chains. One record per CDR3 amino acid sequence lists the most common genes and DNA. The sample yields some 750,000 distinct CDR3 sequences; approximately 40% were counted once. The ten largest clones represent 44% of the sample. Sample: peripheral blood. These receptors originate from an adult man with Graves' ophthalmopathy.

This clonotype was seen only once. A clone one base away is much larger, so this may be a read error. The rearrangement uses TRBV7-9 and TRBJ1-1; D unclear. This CDR3 has 14 residues. V was trimmed by 5 bases and J by 3 bases, leaving 13 bases between them. The V gene's germline CDR1 is SEHNR and CDR2 FQNEAQ (reference sequence). The CDR3 DNA sequence: TGTGCCAGCAGCATCACCGGGAAGCACACTGAAGCTTTCTTT. Its translation is CASSITGKHTEAFF.

The chain couples TRBV28 to TRBJ2-7; D is tentatively TRBD1 or TRBD2 (5 bases each). The CDR3 extends over 13 amino acids. In germline, CDR1 is MDHEN, CDR2 SYDVKM. V was trimmed by 6 bases and J by 3 bases, leaving 12 bases between them. CDR3 residues: CASSRDDLYEQYF. As DNA, the CDR3 is TGTGCCAGCAGCCGGGACGACCTCTACGAGCAGTACTTC.

Remarks on this clonotype: The junction does not match germline at one end; this may be a read error. This sequence joins TRBV7-3 and TRBJ2-7, with 8 bases fitting TRBD2. CDR3 size: 15 residues. Germline CDR1 and CDR2: SGHTA and FQGTGA. The chain's CDR3 is CASSPRGDREGEQYF. In DNA, the CDR3 is TGCGCCAGCAGCCCCCGTGGGGACCGGGAGGGTGAGCAGTACTTC. Based on the CDR3 plus reference TRBV7-3 and TRBJ2-7, the full variable domain is GAGVSQTPSNKVTEKGKYVELRCDPISGHTALYWYRQSLGQGPEFLIYFQGTGAADDSGLPNDRFFAVRPEGSVSTLKIQRTERGDSAVYLCASSPRGDREGEQYFGPGTRLTVT.

The chain employs TRBV7-9 and TRBJ2-5, with TRBD1 identical over 8 bases. Germline assignment: CDR1 SEHNR and CDR2 FQNEAQ (reference sequence). This CDR3 spans 14 amino acids. The V segment lost 6 bases and the J segment 3 bases; nucleotides outside the gene matches: 6. This CDR3 reads CASRLDRVKETQYF. As DNA, the CDR3 is TGTGCCAGCAGATTGGACAGGGTCAAAGAGACCCAGTACTTC.

The genes are TRBV7-9 and TRBJ1-2, with 8 bases identical to TRBD1. This CDR3 region has 16 residues. Germline trimming cut 9 bases from V and 2 bases from J; bases unmatched to any gene: 14. Germline CDR1 SEHNR, CDR2 FQNEAQ (reference sequence). DNA of the CDR3: TGTGCCAGTAGCACCCGGACAGGGTTCCAGAACTATGGCTACACCTTC. It codes for CASSTRTGFQNYGYTF.

This clonotype was seen ten or more times. The chain links TRBV24-1 to TRBJ2-2; TRBD1 matches at 7 bases. Per germline, CDR1 KGHDR and CDR2 SFDVKD. The CDR3 loop spans 17 amino acids. After removal of 9 bases from V and 6 bases from J, the junction contained 18 bases not matched to a gene. This chain's CDR3 is CATSRDGQALRAGELFF. In nucleotides, the CDR3 is TGTGCCACCTCCCGCGATGGACAGGCACTGAGGGCCGGGGAGCTGTTTTTT.

This clonotype has a handful of counts. The rearrangement joins TRBV9 to TRBJ1-1; TRBD1 agrees at 9 bases. CDR1 is SGDLS, CDR2 YYNGEE, per germline. This CDR3 region has 16 residues. V shed 4 bases, J shed 0 bases, and the junction held 7 bases outside the gene matches. The CDR3 here is CASSPGQGGMNTEAFF. CDR3 nucleotide sequence: TGTGCCAGCAGCCCGGGACAGGGCGGTATGAACACTGAAGCTTTCTTT.

A few counts support this clonotype. The chain has TRBV25-1 and TRBJ2-2, with 12 bases identical to TRBD2. Germline V CDR1 and CDR2: MGHDK, SYGVNS. This CDR3 has 17 residues. V gave up 6 bases and J gave up 4 bases; unmatched junction bases: 9. In nucleotides, the CDR3 is TGTGCCAGCAGCCCTCTAGCGGGGGGGCGTAGCACCGGGGAGCTGTTTTTT. Translation gives CASSPLAGGRSTGELFF.

The chain employs TRBV7-6 and TRBJ1-2; 7 nucleotides line up with TRBD1. CDR1 is SGHVS and CDR2 is FNYEAQ in the germline V gene. The CDR3 is 15 residues long. Losses at the gene ends were 6 bases for V and 4 bases for J; bases not matched to a gene: 11. Here the CDR3 reads CASSQPGGRVYGYTF. The CDR3 DNA sequence: TGTGCCAGCAGTCAACCAGGGGGACGGGTCTATGGCTACACCTTC.